This T cell receptor beta chain emerged from a study of patients and donors after allogeneic stem cell transplantation. TCRdb independently ran MiXCR on the RT-PCR reads; one entry per CDR3 protein. The sample includes about 960,000 distinct CDR3 sequences, about a sixth of them seen just once. V was shortened by 4 bases and J by 0 bases, with 7 bases between the two germline ends. The CDR3 totals 14 residues. Germline V CDR1 and CDR2: LGHDT, YNNKEL (reference sequence). This clonotype turned up a few times. The chain links TRBV3-1 to TRBJ2-4; no reliable D call. What was sequenced was blood, either unsorted or a sorted T cell fraction (not recorded which). The receptor was derived from a human donor who was either an allogeneic HSCT recipient or a stem cell or donor lymphocyte infusion donor (not recorded which). It is not recorded whose cells these are; they may come from a transplant donor. CDR3 sequence reads: CASSPTEAKNIQYF. The CDR3 DNA follows: TGTGCCAGCAGCCCAACAGAAGCCAAAAACATTCAGTACTTC. Complete variable domain (other parts from reference TRBV3-1 and TRBJ2-4): DTAVSQTPKYLVTQMGNDKSIKCEQNLGHDTMYWYKQDSKKFLKIMFSYNNKELIINETVPNRFSPKSPDKAHLNLHINSLELGDSAVYFCASSPTEAKNIQYFGAGTRLSVL.